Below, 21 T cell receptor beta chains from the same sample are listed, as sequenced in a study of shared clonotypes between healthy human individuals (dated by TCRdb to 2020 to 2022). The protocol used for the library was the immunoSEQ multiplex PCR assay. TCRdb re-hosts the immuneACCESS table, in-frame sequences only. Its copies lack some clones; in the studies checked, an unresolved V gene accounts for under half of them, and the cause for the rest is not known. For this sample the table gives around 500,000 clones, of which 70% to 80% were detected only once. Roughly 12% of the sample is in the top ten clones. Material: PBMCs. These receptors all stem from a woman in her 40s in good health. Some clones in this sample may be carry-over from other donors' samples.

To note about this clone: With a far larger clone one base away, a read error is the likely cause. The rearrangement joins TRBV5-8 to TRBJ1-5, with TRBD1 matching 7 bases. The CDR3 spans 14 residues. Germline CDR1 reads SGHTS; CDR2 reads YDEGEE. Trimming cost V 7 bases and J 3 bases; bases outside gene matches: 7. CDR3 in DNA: TGTGCCAGCGGGATAGGGGGCCTCAATCAGCCCCAGCATTTT. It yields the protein CASGIGGLNQPQHF.

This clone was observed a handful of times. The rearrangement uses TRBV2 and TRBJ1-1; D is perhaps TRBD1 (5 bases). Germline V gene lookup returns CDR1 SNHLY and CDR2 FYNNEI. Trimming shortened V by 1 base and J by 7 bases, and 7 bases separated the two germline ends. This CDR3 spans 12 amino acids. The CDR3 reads CASSEGGGEAFF. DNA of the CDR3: TGTGCCAGCAGTGAAGGCGGGGGTGAAGCTTTCTTT. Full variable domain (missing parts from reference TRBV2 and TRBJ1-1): EPEVTQTPSHQVTQMGQEVILRCVPISNHLYFYWYRQILGQKVEFLVSFYNNEISEKSEIFDDQFSVERPDGSNFTLKIRSTKLEDSAMYFCASSEGGGEAFFGQGTRLTVV.

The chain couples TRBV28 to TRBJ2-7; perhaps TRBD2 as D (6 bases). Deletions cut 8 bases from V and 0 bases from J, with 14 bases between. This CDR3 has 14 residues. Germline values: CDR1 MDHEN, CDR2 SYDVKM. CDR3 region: CASQGEAPSYEQYF. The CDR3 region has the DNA TGTGCCAGCCAAGGGGAGGCTCCCTCCTACGAGCAGTACTTC. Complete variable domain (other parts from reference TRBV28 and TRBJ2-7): DVKVTQSSRYLVKRTGEKVFLECVQDMDHENMFWYRQDPGLGLRLIYFSYDVKMKEKGDIPEGYSVSREKKERFSLILESASTNQTSMYLCASQGEAPSYEQYFGPGTRLTVT.

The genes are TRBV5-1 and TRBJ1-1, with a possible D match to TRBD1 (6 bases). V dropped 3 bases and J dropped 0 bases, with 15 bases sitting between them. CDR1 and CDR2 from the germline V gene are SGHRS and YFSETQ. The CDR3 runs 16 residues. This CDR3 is CASSWAGQGMNTEAFF. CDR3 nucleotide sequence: TGCGCCAGCAGCTGGGCAGGGCAGGGGATGAACACTGAAGCTTTCTTT.

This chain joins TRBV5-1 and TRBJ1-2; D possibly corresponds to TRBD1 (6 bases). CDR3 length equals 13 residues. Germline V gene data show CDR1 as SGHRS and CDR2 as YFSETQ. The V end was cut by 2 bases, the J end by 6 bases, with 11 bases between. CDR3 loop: CASSLNQGHGYTF. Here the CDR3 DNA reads TGCGCCAGCAGCTTAAACCAGGGGCATGGCTACACCTTC.

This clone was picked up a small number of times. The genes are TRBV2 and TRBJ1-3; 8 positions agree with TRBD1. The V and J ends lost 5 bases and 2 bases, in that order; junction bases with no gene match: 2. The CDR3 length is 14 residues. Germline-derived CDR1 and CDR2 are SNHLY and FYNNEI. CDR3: CASSQDRAGNTIYF. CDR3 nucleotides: TGTGCCAGCAGTCAGGACAGGGCTGGAAACACCATATATTTT.

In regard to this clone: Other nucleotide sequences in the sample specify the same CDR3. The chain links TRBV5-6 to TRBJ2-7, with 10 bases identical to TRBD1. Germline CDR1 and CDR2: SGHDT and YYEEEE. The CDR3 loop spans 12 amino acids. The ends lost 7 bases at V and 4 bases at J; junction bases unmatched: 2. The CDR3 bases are TGTGCCAGCGGGGGACAGGGGTACGAGCAGTACTTC. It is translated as CASGGQGYEQYF.

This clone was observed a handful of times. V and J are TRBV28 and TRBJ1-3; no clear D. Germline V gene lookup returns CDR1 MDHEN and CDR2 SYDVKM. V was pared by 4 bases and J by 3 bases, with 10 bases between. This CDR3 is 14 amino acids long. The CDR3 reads CASSSWTGGNTIYF. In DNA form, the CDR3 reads TGTGCCAGCAGTTCATGGACGGGTGGAAACACCATATATTTT.

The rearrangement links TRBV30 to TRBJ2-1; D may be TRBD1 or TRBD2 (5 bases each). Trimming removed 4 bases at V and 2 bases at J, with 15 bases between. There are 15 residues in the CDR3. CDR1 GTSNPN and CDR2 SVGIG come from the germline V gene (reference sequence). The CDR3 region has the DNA TGTGCCTGGACTAAGGGACCCCCGGCCTACAATGAGCAGTTCTTC. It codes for CAWTKGPPAYNEQFF. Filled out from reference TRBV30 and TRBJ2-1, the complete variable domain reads SQTIHQWPATLVQPVGSPLSLECTVEGTSNPNLYWYRQAAGRGLQLLFYSVGIGQISSEVPQNLSASRPQDRQFILSSKKLLLSDSGFYLCAWTKGPPAYNEQFFGPGTRLTVL.

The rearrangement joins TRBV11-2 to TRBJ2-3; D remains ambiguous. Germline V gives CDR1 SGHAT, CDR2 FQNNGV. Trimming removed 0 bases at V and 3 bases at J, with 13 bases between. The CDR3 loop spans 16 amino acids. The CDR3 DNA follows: TGTGCCAGCAGCTTAGACTTTGATACAAATACAGATACGCAGTATTTT. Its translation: CASSLDFDTNTDTQYF.

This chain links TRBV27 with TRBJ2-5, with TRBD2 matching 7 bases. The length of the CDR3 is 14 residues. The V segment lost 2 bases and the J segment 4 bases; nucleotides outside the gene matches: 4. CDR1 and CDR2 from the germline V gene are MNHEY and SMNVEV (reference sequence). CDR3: CASSLEGGAETQYF. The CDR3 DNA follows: TGTGCCAGCAGTTTAGAGGGAGGGGCAGAGACCCAGTACTTC.

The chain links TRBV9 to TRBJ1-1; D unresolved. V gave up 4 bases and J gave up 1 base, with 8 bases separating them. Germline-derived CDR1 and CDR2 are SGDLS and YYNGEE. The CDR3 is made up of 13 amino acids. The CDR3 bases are TGTGCCAGCAGCAAAAATCAGAACACTGAAGCTTTCTTT. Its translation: CASSKNQNTEAFF.

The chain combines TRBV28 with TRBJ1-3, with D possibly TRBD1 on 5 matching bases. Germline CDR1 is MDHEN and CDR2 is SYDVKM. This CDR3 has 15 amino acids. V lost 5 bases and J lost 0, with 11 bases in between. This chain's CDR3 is CASSVKGNSGNTIYF. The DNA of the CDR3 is TGTGCCAGCAGTGTAAAGGGGAACTCTGGAAACACCATATATTTT.

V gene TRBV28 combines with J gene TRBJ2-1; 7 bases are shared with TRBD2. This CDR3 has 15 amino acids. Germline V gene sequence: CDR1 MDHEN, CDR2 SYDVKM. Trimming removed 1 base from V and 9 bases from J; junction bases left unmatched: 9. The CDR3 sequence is CASSLSGREKAEQFF. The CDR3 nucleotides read TGTGCCAGCAGTTTATCTGGGCGGGAGAAGGCTGAGCAGTTCTTC.

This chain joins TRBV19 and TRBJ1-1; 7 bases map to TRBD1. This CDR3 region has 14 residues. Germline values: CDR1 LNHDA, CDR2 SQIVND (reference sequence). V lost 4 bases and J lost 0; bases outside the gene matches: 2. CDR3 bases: TGTGCCAGTAGTAGGACAGGAATGAACACTGAAGCTTTCTTT. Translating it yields CASSRTGMNTEAFF.

CDR3 loop: CASRQGAYEQYF. The CDR3 nucleotides read TGTGCCAGCAGACAGGGGGCTTACGAGCAGTACTTC. The V and J genes are TRBV6-1 and TRBJ2-7; 9 nucleotides agree with TRBD1. Germline-derived CDR1 and CDR2 are MNHNS and SASEGT. Unmatched junction bases numbered 1, after V lost 6 bases and J lost 4 bases. The CDR3 sequence is 12 residues long.

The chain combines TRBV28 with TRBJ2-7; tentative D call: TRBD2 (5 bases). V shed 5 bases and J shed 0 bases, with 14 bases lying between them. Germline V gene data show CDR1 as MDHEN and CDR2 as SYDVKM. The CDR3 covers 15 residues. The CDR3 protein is CASSNSGYSSYEQYF. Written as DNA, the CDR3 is TGTGCCAGCAGTAACAGCGGTTACAGCTCCTACGAGCAGTACTTC.

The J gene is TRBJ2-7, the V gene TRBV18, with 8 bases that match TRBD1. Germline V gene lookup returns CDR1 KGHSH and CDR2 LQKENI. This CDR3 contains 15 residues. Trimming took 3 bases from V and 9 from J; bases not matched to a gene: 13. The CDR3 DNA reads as TGTGCCAGCTCACCGGCCGGGACAGGATCTCGGTCGCAGTACTTC. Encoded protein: CASSPAGTGSRSQYF. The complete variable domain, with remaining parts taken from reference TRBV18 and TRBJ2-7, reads NAGVMQNPRHLVRRRGQEARLRCSPMKGHSHVYWYRQLPEEGLKFMVYLQKENIIDESGMPKERFSAEFPKEGPSILRIQQVVRGDSAAYFCASSPAGTGSRSQYFGPGTRLTVT.

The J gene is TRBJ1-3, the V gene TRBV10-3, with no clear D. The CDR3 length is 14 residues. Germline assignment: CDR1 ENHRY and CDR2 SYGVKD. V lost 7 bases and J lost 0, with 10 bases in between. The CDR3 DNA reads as TGTGCCATCAATCAGGTAGACTCTGGAAACACCATATATTTT. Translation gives CAINQVDSGNTIYF.

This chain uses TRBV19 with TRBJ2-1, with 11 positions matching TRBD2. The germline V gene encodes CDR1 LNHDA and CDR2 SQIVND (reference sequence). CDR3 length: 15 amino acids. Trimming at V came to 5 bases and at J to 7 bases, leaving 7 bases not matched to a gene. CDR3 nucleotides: TGTGCCAGTAGTTCTAGCGGGAGGTTTCGGAATGAGCAGTTCTTC. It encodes CASSSSGRFRNEQFF.

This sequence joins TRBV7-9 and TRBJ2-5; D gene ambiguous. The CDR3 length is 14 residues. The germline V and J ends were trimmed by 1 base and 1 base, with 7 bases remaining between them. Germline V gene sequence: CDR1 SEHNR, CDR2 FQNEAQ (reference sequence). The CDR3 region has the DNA TGTGCCAGCAGCTTAGTTCTGCTCCAAGAGACCCAGTACTTC. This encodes CASSLVLLQETQYF.